Listed below are T cell receptor beta chains from one sample, sequenced in a study of blood T cell repertoires in COVID-19. Assay: immunoSEQ multiplex PCR; the TCRdb copy retains only in-frame clones and omits some. The data show 80,000 to 95,000 clones, roughly 90% seen once. Sequencing was carried out using peripheral blood. The receptors here all came from a woman between 45 and 60 years old with active or convalescent COVID-19. Both conserved end residues are part of each CDR3. Each record gives: CDR3 DNA, CDR3 protein, clone size, CDR3 length, V gene, D gene, J gene. D genes are given only for firm matches. The size of a clone is reported for some rows only, either as once, few or many, or as a class for expanded clones.

TGCGCCAGCAGCCAAGATCCCCAGGGGGGTAGCAATCAGCCCCAGCATTTT	CASSQDPQGGSNQPQHF	NA	17	TRBV4-3	TRBD1	TRBJ1-5
TGTGCCAGCAGCCCGGGCCGGGACAGGGGCGACTATGGCTACACCTTC	CASSPGRDRGDYGYTF	NA	16	TRBV5-6	TRBD1	TRBJ1-2
TGTGCCAGCAGTTTCCGTGGGCGACAGTACTTC	CASSFRGRQYF	NA	11	TRBV12-3/TRBV12-4	NA	TRBJ2-7
TGTGCCAGCAGCCGGTTTGGAGATACGCAGTATTTT	CASSRFGDTQYF	NA	12	TRBV5-4	NA	TRBJ2-3
TGTGCCAGCAGCGACGGAGCTGGAAACACCATATATTTT	CASSDGAGNTIYF	NA	13	TRBV7-8	NA	TRBJ1-3
TGTGCCAGCCATCAATTGGACAGGGACAATGAGCAGTTCTTC	CASHQLDRDNEQFF	NA	14	TRBV19	TRBD1	TRBJ2-1
TGTGCCAGCAGTTTAGCGGGGACCTACGAGCAGTACTTC	CASSLAGTYEQYF	NA	13	TRBV6-2/TRBV6-3	TRBD2	TRBJ2-7
TGTGCCAGCACCAGTCAGGGATCGAACACCGGGGAGCTGTTTTTT	CASTSQGSNTGELFF	once	15	TRBV2	NA	TRBJ2-2
TGTGCCAGCAGCCCCGGGGGGGGGTGGAATCAGCCCCAGCATTTT	CASSPGGGWNQPQHF	NA	15	TRBV6-2/TRBV6-3	NA	TRBJ1-5
TGCGCCAGCAGCGGGGGACTGCTGGAAGAGACCCAGTACTTC	CASSGGLLEETQYF	NA	14	TRBV5-1	NA	TRBJ2-5
TGTGCCAGCAGCGGGACAGGGGACTATAATTCACCCCTCCACTTT	CASSGTGDYNSPLHF	NA	15	TRBV6-5	TRBD1	TRBJ1-6
TGCGCCAGCAGCTTGGACAGGAGAGGAGAGACCCAGTACTTC	CASSLDRRGETQYF	NA	14	TRBV5-1	NA	TRBJ2-5
TGCGCCAGCAGCCCAACAGGGGGATACGAAAAACTGTTTTTT	CASSPTGGYEKLFF	few	14	TRBV4-3	TRBD1	TRBJ1-4
TGTGCCAGCAGTTACTGGCAGGGGGCGATTGAGGCTTTCTTT	CASSYWQGAIEAFF	once	14	TRBV6-2/TRBV6-3	TRBD1	TRBJ1-1
TGTGCCACCAGTGAGCAGGGAGGGATAAGCTACACCTTC	CATSEQGGISYTF	NA	13	TRBV24-1	NA	TRBJ1-2
TGCGCCAGCAGTCGTGCCCCGGCCCCTCATCCTAGGCTCTATGGCTACACCTTC	CASSRAPAPHPRLYGYTF	NA	18	TRBV23-1	NA	TRBJ1-2
TGTGCCAGCAGTTCCCTGACAGGCCGTGAGCCCCAGCATTTT	CASSSLTGREPQHF	NA	14	TRBV28	NA	TRBJ1-5
TGTGCCAGCAGCCCCTGGACAGGGAGTACTGAAGCTTTCTTT	CASSPWTGSTEAFF	NA	14	TRBV14	TRBD1	TRBJ1-1
TGCGCCAGCAGCTTGGAGCCTCCCGGGACCCAGGGGGAGACCCAGTACTTC	CASSLEPPGTQGETQYF	once	17	TRBV5-1	NA	TRBJ2-5
TGTGCCAGCAGTTCATGGGGGCAGGGCTACGAGCAGTACTTC	CASSSWGQGYEQYF	once	14	TRBV27	NA	TRBJ2-7
TGTGCCAGCAATGGTGGCCTGAACACTGAAGCTTTCTTT	CASNGGLNTEAFF	once	13	TRBV27	NA	TRBJ1-1
TGTGCCAGCAAACAGGGTTACACTGGGGCCAACGTCCTGACTTTC	CASKQGYTGANVLTF	NA	15	TRBV6-5	NA	TRBJ2-6
TGTGCCAGCAGCCGGACAGACTCTGGAAACACCATATATTTT	CASSRTDSGNTIYF	NA	14	TRBV7-9	NA	TRBJ1-3
TGTGCCAGCAGCCAAGACAGGGGGCTGGGGACTGAAGCTTTCTTT	CASSQDRGLGTEAFF	once	15	TRBV14	TRBD1	TRBJ1-1
TGTGCCACCAGCAGGGGACAGGGTGATTTTTGGTACACTGAAGCTTTCTTT	CATSRGQGDFWYTEAFF	NA	17	TRBV15	TRBD1	TRBJ1-1
TGTGCCAGCAGCGTAGGGGTCGACAGGTCTGAGACCCAGTACTTC	CASSVGVDRSETQYF	NA	15	TRBV9	NA	TRBJ2-5
TGTGCCACCGGACAGGATAAAGAAGCTTTCTTT	CATGQDKEAFF	NA	11	TRBV12-3/TRBV12-4	TRBD1	TRBJ1-1
TGTGCTAGTGGTACAGACAGGAACACCGGGGAGCTGTTTTTT	CASGTDRNTGELFF	NA	14	TRBV12-5	NA	TRBJ2-2
TGTGCCAGCAGCCCCGAGGGACTTTTCACGAACACCGGGGAGCTGTTTTTT	CASSPEGLFTNTGELFF	NA	17	TRBV7-3	NA	TRBJ2-2
TGTGCCAGCAGTGAAGCCCCTCGCCTAGTCGAGCAGTACTTC	CASSEAPRLVEQYF	NA	14	TRBV2	NA	TRBJ2-7
TGTGCCAGCAGCTCAGAACAGACAGCAACTAATGAAAAACTGTTTTTT	CASSSEQTATNEKLFF	NA	16	TRBV13	NA	TRBJ1-4
TGTGCCTGGGTCCTGGACAGGAACACTGAAGCTTTCTTT	CAWVLDRNTEAFF	NA	13	TRBV30	NA	TRBJ1-1
TGTGCCTGGACCACCTCGTGGGCCTTAAATCGTGGGAACACTGAAGCTTTCTTT	CAWTTSWALNRGNTEAFF	NA	18	TRBV30	NA	TRBJ1-1
TGTGCCAGCAGCTCGCGACAGGGGGTAACTCCTTCTGGGGCCAACGTCCTGACTTTC	CASSSRQGVTPSGANVLTF	once	19	TRBV7-3	TRBD1	TRBJ2-6
TGTGCCAGCAGCGCAGGACAGGGAGGGAAGACCCAGTACTTC	CASSAGQGGKTQYF	NA	14	TRBV5-4	NA	TRBJ2-5
TGTGCCAGCAGGGGGGGGAACTATGGCTACACCTTC	CASRGGNYGYTF	NA	12	TRBV6-5	NA	TRBJ1-2
TGTGCCAGCAGAAAAAGACAGGATAGCTACACCTTC	CASRKRQDSYTF	NA	12	TRBV28	NA	TRBJ1-2
TGTGCCAGCAGCCAAACGGGACAGGGGGCTCGGAATGAGCAGTTCTTC	CASSQTGQGARNEQFF	NA	16	TRBV3-1/TRBV3-2	TRBD1	TRBJ2-1
TGCGCCAGCAGCTCCCAAACAGGGGATTCACCCCTCCACTTT	CASSSQTGDSPLHF	few	14	TRBV5-1	TRBD1	TRBJ1-6
TGTGCCAGCAGCCCCCAAGTCGCGGGGGGCGGGGATACGCAGTATTTT	CASSPQVAGGGDTQYF	NA	16	TRBV5-4	TRBD2	TRBJ2-3
TGTGCCAGCAGGGGGACAGGGTCCTATGGCTACACCTTC	CASRGTGSYGYTF	few	13	TRBV25-1	TRBD1	TRBJ1-2
TGTGCCAGCAGCTCCAGGGACTGGGCCGGGGAGCTGTTTTTT	CASSSRDWAGELFF	NA	14	TRBV5-4	NA	TRBJ2-2
TGCGCCAGCAGTGAGCAGGCGCACCCGGGGGACGAGCAGTACTTC	CASSEQAHPGDEQYF	NA	15	TRBV10-1	NA	TRBJ2-7
TGTGCCAGCAGCTCCAGACAGGGGGATAATTCACCCCTCCACTTT	CASSSRQGDNSPLHF	NA	15	TRBV21-1	NA	TRBJ1-6
TGTGCCAGCAGCCAAGGGCCTCAAGAGACCCAGTACTTC	CASSQGPQETQYF	few	13	TRBV3-1/TRBV3-2	NA	TRBJ2-5
TGTGCCAGCAGCTTCTCACTTTCGACTAGCGGGGGACCTCAAGAGACCCAGTACTTC	CASSFSLSTSGGPQETQYF	NA	19	TRBV7-6	TRBD2	TRBJ2-5
TGTGCCAGCAGTTCGATGTTGGGGGCAACCGGGGAGCTGTTTTTT	CASSSMLGATGELFF	NA	15	TRBV14	NA	TRBJ2-2
TGTGCCAGCAGGACCCGGGACAGGGTAGGTGAAGCTTTCTTT	CASRTRDRVGEAFF	NA	14	TRBV2	TRBD1	TRBJ1-1
TGTGCCAGCAGCCAAGTCGCTCGCGGCGGGGTGTCCTATGGCTACACCTTC	CASSQVARGGVSYGYTF	NA	17	TRBV4-2	NA	TRBJ1-2
TGTGCCAGCAGCGTAGGGAGTGCCCCAAGGGGGACAGATACGCAGTATTTT	CASSVGSAPRGTDTQYF	NA	17	TRBV9	NA	TRBJ2-3